What follows are 28 T cell receptor beta chains derived from one specimen sequenced in a study of sequential checkpoint blockade in melanoma. This table comes from immunoSEQ multiplex PCR, and its TCRdb copy is limited to in-frame clones, with some not included. The data contain about 20,000 clones, 55% to 75% of them singletons. The treatment is: randomized to nivolumab then ipilimumab (arm A) or the reverse (arm B). The sample here was CD8+ T cells sorted from blood (inferred from file names), taken from a patient given nivolumab and ipilimumab in sequence. The source of these receptors is a human donor with melanoma.

V is TRBV27 and J is TRBJ2-3; maybe TRBD1 (5 bases). Trimming shortened V by 5 bases and J by 2 bases, and 20 bases separated the two germline ends. The CDR3 loop spans 17 amino acids. The germline V gene has CDR1 MNHEY and CDR2 SMNVEV (reference sequence). CDR3 loop: CASSTTRDAGITDTQYF. The DNA of the CDR3 is TGTGCCAGCAGTACGACCCGAGACGCAGGGATCACAGATACGCAGTATTTT.

CDR3 region: CASSDLGTGRAEAFF. CDR3 in DNA: TGTGCCAGCAGTGACCTCGGGACAGGCAGGGCTGAAGCTTTCTTT. The chain has TRBV27 and TRBJ1-1, with 8 bases aligning to TRBD1. Trimming took 5 bases from V and 6 from J; bases not matched to a gene: 11. Germline values: CDR1 MNHEY, CDR2 SMNVEV (reference sequence). The CDR3 contains 15 residues.

The chain employs TRBV4-1 and TRBJ1-1; 7 positions agree with TRBD1. The CDR3 spans 16 residues. Germline V CDR1 and CDR2: MGHRA, YSYEKL. V shed 2 bases and J 1 base; nucleotides not matched to a gene: 7. CDR3 protein: CASSQFMGQRNTEAFF. CDR3 bases: TGCGCCAGCAGCCAATTTATGGGACAGAGGAACACTGAAGCTTTCTTT.

The V and J genes are TRBV5-1 and TRBJ2-1; 7 nucleotides align to TRBD2. This CDR3 region has 16 residues. After removal of 0 bases from V and 7 bases from J, the junction contained 10 bases not matched to a gene. Per germline, CDR1 SGHRS and CDR2 YFSETQ. CDR3 sequence reads: CASSLDGAGVLNEQFF. In DNA form, the CDR3 reads TGCGCCAGCAGCTTGGATGGGGCGGGAGTATTGAATGAGCAGTTCTTC.

The chain uses TRBV7-9 and TRBJ1-3; 7 bases are a match to TRBD1. Germline trimming cut 5 bases from V and 0 bases from J; bases unmatched to any gene: 4. CDR1 is SEHNR, CDR2 FQNEAQ, per germline (reference sequence). The CDR3 totals 15 residues. This CDR3 is CASSEAGGSGNTIYF. In nucleotides, the CDR3 is TGTGCCAGCAGCGAAGCAGGGGGCTCTGGAAACACCATATATTTT.

The chain has TRBV6-6 and TRBJ1-2; D is possibly TRBD1 (5 bases). Trimming took 8 bases from V and 8 from J, leaving 12 bases between them. CDR1 MNHNY and CDR2 SVGAGI come from the germline V gene (reference sequence). CDR3 size: 11 residues. The CDR3 DNA sequence: TGTGCCAGCTATGGGGGGGGAGGCTACACCTTC. Amino acids: CASYGGGGYTF.

The V and J genes are TRBV19 and TRBJ1-2, with TRBD1 as a possible D gene (6 bases). Trimming left V 9 bases short and J 1 base short, with 12 bases between. CDR1 and CDR2 (germline): LNHDA, SQIVND (reference sequence). The CDR3 contains 13 residues. CDR3 nucleotide sequence: TGTGCCAGCCGTGGACAGCTTAACTATGGCTACACCTTC. Translation: CASRGQLNYGYTF. Together with reference TRBV19 and TRBJ1-2, the CDR3 gives the full variable domain: DGGITQSPKYLFRKEGQNVTLSCEQNLNHDAMYWYRQDPGQGLRLIYYSQIVNDFQKGDIAEGYSVSREKKESFPLTVTSAQKNPTAFYLCASRGQLNYGYTFGSGTRLTVV.

The gene calls are TRBV29-1 and TRBJ2-7; TRBD2 agrees at 13 bases. The junction had 8 bases not matched to a gene; V was cut back by 3 bases and J by 0 bases. Germline-derived CDR1 and CDR2 are SQVTM and ANQGSEA. The CDR3 contains 17 residues. CDR3 in DNA: TGCAGCGTTGATGGACTAGCGGGGGATACAAACTCCTACGAGCAGTACTTC. Translating it yields CSVDGLAGDTNSYEQYF.

The genes are TRBV28 and TRBJ1-1; a weak D match, TRBD1 (5 bases). This CDR3 is built from 15 residues. Trimming took 2 bases from V and 0 from J, leaving 10 bases between them. Germline V gives CDR1 MDHEN, CDR2 SYDVKM. CDR3 sequence reads: CASSLQQAMNTEAFF. The CDR3 coding sequence is TGTGCCAGCAGTTTACAACAGGCCATGAACACTGAAGCTTTCTTT.

The V and J genes are TRBV7-8 and TRBJ1-3; TRBD1 aligns across 7 bases. The CDR3 runs 16 residues. The ends lost 5 bases at V and 4 bases at J; junction bases unmatched: 11. Looked up from germline, CDR1 is SGHVS and CDR2 is FQNEAQ. This CDR3 reads CASSISTGNYGNTIYF. The CDR3 region has the DNA TGTGCCAGCAGCATCTCGACAGGGAATTACGGAAACACCATATATTTT.

The chain carries TRBV27 and TRBJ1-1; TRBD1 is a possible D gene (6 bases). Trimming left V 4 bases short and J 4 bases short, with 19 bases between. Germline CDR1 MNHEY, CDR2 SMNVEV (reference sequence). The CDR3 has 16 amino acids. CDR3: CASSSNRDTLRTEAFF. The CDR3 region has the DNA TGTGCCAGCAGTTCGAACCGGGACACCCTCCGCACTGAAGCTTTCTTT.

The chain carries TRBV15 and TRBJ1-1; TRBD1 might be the D (5 bases). The germline V gene encodes CDR1 LNHNV and CDR2 YYDKDF (reference sequence). V was trimmed by 0 bases and J by 0 bases, leaving 8 bases between them. This CDR3 has 15 residues. CDR3 in DNA: TGTGCCACCAGCAGAGAGTGGGGGGTGAACACTGAAGCTTTCTTT. Translated: CATSREWGVNTEAFF.

The chain employs TRBV19 and TRBJ1-2; 10 nucleotides align to TRBD1. CDR1 is LNHDA and CDR2 is SQIVND in the germline V gene (reference sequence). There are 13 residues in the CDR3. V lost 10 bases, J lost 4 bases, and 6 bases stayed unmatched. The CDR3 is CAKEDRGTYGYTF. CDR3 sequence (DNA): TGTGCCAAAGAGGACAGGGGGACCTATGGCTACACCTTC. Supplemented by reference TRBV19 and TRBJ1-2, the full variable domain reads DGGITQSPKYLFRKEGQNVTLSCEQNLNHDAMYWYRQDPGQGLRLIYYSQIVNDFQKGDIAEGYSVSREKKESFPLTVTSAQKNPTAFYLCAKEDRGTYGYTFGSGTRLTVV.

In its sample, this clone was seen once. The chain has TRBV2 and TRBJ1-1, with TRBD1 matching over 10 bases. The V gene end was trimmed by 7 bases and the J gene end by 2 bases; junction bases not matched to a gene: 7. The germline CDR1 and CDR2 sequences are SNHLY and FYNNEI. CDR3 length equals 15 residues. The CDR3 coding sequence is TGTGCCAGCACCTCGATGACAGGGGGCAACACTGAAGCTTTCTTT. As protein: CASTSMTGGNTEAFF.

This clone has a handful of counts. One junction end disagrees with the germline gene, perhaps due to a read error. The chain has TRBV7-7 and TRBJ1-1; D remains ambiguous. The CDR3 contains 13 residues. Germline V gene sequence: CDR1 SSHAT, CDR2 FNYEAQ (reference sequence). CDR3 loop: CASSLLQNTEAFF. In nucleotides, the CDR3 is TGTGCTAGCAGCTTGTTACAGAACACTGAAGCTTTCTTT.

The chain carries TRBV5-1 and TRBJ1-1; TRBD1 might be the D (5 bases). The CDR3 is 14 residues long. CDR1 and CDR2 (germline): SGHRS, YFSETQ. V lost 2 bases, J lost 3 bases, and 11 bases lay in between. The CDR3: CASSFGGEYTEAFF. For the CDR3, the DNA is TGCGCCAGCAGCTTCGGGGGGGAGTACACTGAAGCTTTCTTT.

The rearrangement links TRBV7-9 to TRBJ2-7, with 16 nucleotides matching TRBD2. Per germline, CDR1 SEHNR and CDR2 FQNEAQ (reference sequence). This CDR3 has 18 amino acids. V lost 4 bases, J lost 2 bases, and 8 bases stayed unmatched. The CDR3 coding sequence is TGTGCCAGCAGCTCCGGGACTAGCGGGAGGGCCTTCCCCTACGAGCAGTACTTC. Encoded protein: CASSSGTSGRAFPYEQYF.

The chain links TRBV6-5 to TRBJ1-2; D may be TRBD1 (6 bases). V dropped 2 bases and J dropped 5 bases, with 12 bases sitting between them. Germline CDR1 is MNHEY and CDR2 is SVGAGI. The CDR3 runs to 14 residues. The CDR3 DNA is TGTGCCAGCAGTTACAACCCTGGACAGTATGGCTACACCTTC. This translates into CASSYNPGQYGYTF.

J is TRBJ2-5 and V is TRBV21-1; the D call TRBD1 from the table was never checked on the DNA. The assigned J gene may be wrong: the sequence end matches TRBJ2-7 better. TRBV21-1 is flagged as a pseudogene. CDR3 size: 19 residues. CDR3 nucleotides: TGTGCCAGCAGCAAAGAAGCAAAGGACGGTCGGGACAGGGACCACGAGCAGTACTTC. This gives the protein CASSKEAKDGRDRDHEQYF.

The CDR3 reads CASSSGRGGRNTEAFF. CDR3 coding DNA: TGTGCCAGCAGTTCTGGACGGGGGGGGCGGAACACTGAAGCTTTCTTT. V gene TRBV11-2 combines with J gene TRBJ1-1; weak D call: TRBD1 (6 bases). Deletions cut 6 bases from V and 1 base from J, with 18 bases between. The CDR3 length is 16 residues. Germline CDR1 is SGHAT and CDR2 is FQNNGV.

The chain is built from TRBV7-9 and TRBJ2-7; D might be TRBD2 (6 bases). The V and J ends lost 9 bases and 0 bases respectively, with 15 bases between them. This CDR3 has 14 amino acids. Germline V lookup: CDR1 SEHNR, CDR2 FQNEAQ (reference sequence). The CDR3 loop is CASGRDGSSYEQYF. CDR3 sequence (DNA): TGTGCCAGTGGCCGGGACGGGAGCTCCTACGAGCAGTACTTC.

Only a few counts were recorded for this clone. Germline is not matched at one junction end, which may reflect a read error. J is TRBJ1-2 and V is TRBV6-1, with D perhaps TRBD1 (5 bases). In germline, CDR1 is MNHNS, CDR2 SASEGT. This CDR3 is built from 16 residues. The CDR3 protein is CASSESPDTPNYGYTF. The CDR3 coding sequence is TGTGCCAGCAGTGAATCACCGGACACACCTAACTACGGCTACACCTTC.

This sequence joins TRBV2 and TRBJ1-2, with D unresolved. In germline, CDR1 is SNHLY, CDR2 FYNNEI. The CDR3 totals 15 residues. V lost 0 bases and J lost 3, with 11 bases in between. The chain's CDR3 is CASSEAPVSHYGYTF. The CDR3 nucleotides read TGTGCCAGCAGTGAAGCCCCCGTTTCCCACTATGGCTACACCTTC.

This sequence joins TRBV27 and TRBJ2-1; TRBD2 aligns across 11 bases. The CDR3 contains 16 residues. The trim removed 4 bases at V and 2 bases at J, leaving 4 bases unmatched. Germline V gene lookup returns CDR1 MNHEY and CDR2 SMNVEV (reference sequence). The CDR3 region has the DNA TGTGCCAGCAGTTCCCGACTAGCGGGACCCTACAATGAGCAGTTCTTC. Protein: CASSSRLAGPYNEQFF.

This clone appeared a single time. A junction boundary mismatches the germline segment, possibly from a read error. Additional DNA sequences in this sample encode the identical CDR3. V usage is TRBV4-1 and J usage is TRBJ2-1, with 7 bases fitting TRBD2. Germline CDR1 and CDR2: MGHRA and YSYEKL. There are 16 residues in the CDR3. CDR3 in DNA: TGTGCCAGCAGACCGTCGGTGGCGGGGGCCTACAATGAGCAGTTCTTC. The encoded protein is CASRPSVAGAYNEQFF.

The chain is built from TRBV11-3 and TRBJ2-5; D possibly corresponds to TRBD1 (6 bases). Gene TRBJ2-7 matches the end of the DNA better, so the J call may be wrong. CDR1 SGHNT and CDR2 YENEEA come from the germline V gene. This CDR3 has 13 amino acids. CDR3 protein: CASSLDRGYEQYF. DNA of the CDR3: TGTGCCAGCAGCTTAGACAGGGGCTACGAGCAGTACTTC.

V usage is TRBV4-2 and J usage is TRBJ1-2; no clear D gene. CDR1 is LGHNA and CDR2 is YNFKEQ in the germline V gene. CDR3 length equals 14 residues. Trimming took 1 base from V and 2 from J, leaving 8 bases between them. CDR3 nucleotide sequence: TGTGCCAGCAGCCAAGCCACGGGGAACTATGGCTACACCTTC. This codes for CASSQATGNYGYTF.

This chain links TRBV28 with TRBJ1-5, with 8 bases matching TRBD1. CDR1 MDHEN and CDR2 SYDVKM come from the germline V gene. This CDR3 contains 15 residues. With V trimmed by 5 bases and J by 9 bases, 12 bases remained unmatched. In nucleotides, the CDR3 is TGTGCCAGCAGTCCCTGGGGGGACAGGCACGGGCCCCAGCATTTT. Encoded protein: CASSPWGDRHGPQHF. The full variable domain, rest sourced from reference TRBV28 and TRBJ1-5, is DVKVTQSSRYLVKRTGEKVFLECVQDMDHENMFWYRQDPGLGLRLIYFSYDVKMKEKGDIPEGYSVSREKKERFSLILESASTNQTSMYLCASSPWGDRHGPQHFGDGTRLSIL.